This TCR beta chain was sequenced for a study of T cells after yellow fever vaccination. As TCR cDNA was made by 5'RACE template switching, a universal primer site and UMIs were added. MiXCR, run by TCRdb on the 5' RACE reads, gives a single entry per CDR3 protein. Counted here are 320,000 or so distinct CDR3 sequences, 8% to 9.5% occurring once; the ten biggest clones make up about 16%. The sample in question was PBMCs, obtained more than 35 days after the first yellow fever vaccination. This receptor was obtained from a man between 18 and 29 years old who received the YFV17D yellow fever vaccine.

The CDR3 sequence: CASRQVSGNTIYF. The CDR3 DNA reads TGTGCCAGCCGTCAGGTCTCTGGAAACACCATATATTTT. The chain uses TRBV12-3 or TRBV12-4 and TRBJ1-3; D gene ambiguous. The V gene lost 8 bases and the J gene lost 0 bases, with 8 bases spanning the gap. CDR3 size: 13 residues.